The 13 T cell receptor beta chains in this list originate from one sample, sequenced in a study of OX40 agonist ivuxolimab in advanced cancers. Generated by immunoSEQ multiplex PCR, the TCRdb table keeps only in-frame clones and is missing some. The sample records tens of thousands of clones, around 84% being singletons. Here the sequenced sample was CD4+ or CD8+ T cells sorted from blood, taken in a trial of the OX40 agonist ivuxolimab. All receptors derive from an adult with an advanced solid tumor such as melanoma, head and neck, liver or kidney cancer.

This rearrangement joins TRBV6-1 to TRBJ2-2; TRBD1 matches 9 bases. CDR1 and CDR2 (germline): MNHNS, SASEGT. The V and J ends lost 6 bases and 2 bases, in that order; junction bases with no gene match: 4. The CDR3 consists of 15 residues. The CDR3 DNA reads TGTGCCAGCAGGAGGACAGGGGCAAACACCGGGGAGCTGTTTTTT. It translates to CASRRTGANTGELFF.

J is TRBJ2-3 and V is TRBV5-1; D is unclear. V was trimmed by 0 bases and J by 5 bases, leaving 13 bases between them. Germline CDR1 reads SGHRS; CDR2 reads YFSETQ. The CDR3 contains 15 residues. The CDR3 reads CASSLGYGAGDTQYF. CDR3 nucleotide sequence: TGCGCCAGCAGCTTGGGTTACGGTGCTGGAGATACGCAGTATTTT.

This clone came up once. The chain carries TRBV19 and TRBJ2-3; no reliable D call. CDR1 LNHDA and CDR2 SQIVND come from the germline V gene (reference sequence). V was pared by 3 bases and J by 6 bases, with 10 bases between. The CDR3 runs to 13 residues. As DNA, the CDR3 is TGTGCCAGTAGTATTACAGAATCGGATACGCAGTATTTT. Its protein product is CASSITESDTQYF. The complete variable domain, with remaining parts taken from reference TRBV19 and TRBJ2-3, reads DGGITQSPKYLFRKEGQNVTLSCEQNLNHDAMYWYRQDPGQGLRLIYYSQIVNDFQKGDIAEGYSVSREKKESFPLTVTSAQKNPTAFYLCASSITESDTQYFGPGTRLTVL.

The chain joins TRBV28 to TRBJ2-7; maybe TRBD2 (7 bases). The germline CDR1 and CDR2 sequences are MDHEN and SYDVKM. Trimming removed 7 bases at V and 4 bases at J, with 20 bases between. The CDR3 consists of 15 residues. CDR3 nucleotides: TGTGCCAGCATTCAAGGGGCACAGGGAGGGTACGAGCAGTACTTC. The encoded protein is CASIQGAQGGYEQYF.

Here the CDR3 reads CAISDLAVTNYGYTF. For the CDR3, the DNA is TGTGCCATCAGTGATTTGGCAGTTACTAACTATGGCTACACCTTC. The chain has TRBV10-3 and TRBJ1-2, with no clear D. The CDR3 is 15 residues long. V shed 3 bases and J shed 0 bases, with 11 bases lying between them. Germline CDR1 reads ENHRY; CDR2 reads SYGVKD.

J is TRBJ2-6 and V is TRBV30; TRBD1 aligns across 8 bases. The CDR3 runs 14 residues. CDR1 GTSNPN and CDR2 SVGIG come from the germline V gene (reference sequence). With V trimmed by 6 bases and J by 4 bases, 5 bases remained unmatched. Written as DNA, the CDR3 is TGTGCCTGCCAGGGGGCGTGGGGGGCCAACGTCCTGACTTTC. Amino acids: CACQGAWGANVLTF.

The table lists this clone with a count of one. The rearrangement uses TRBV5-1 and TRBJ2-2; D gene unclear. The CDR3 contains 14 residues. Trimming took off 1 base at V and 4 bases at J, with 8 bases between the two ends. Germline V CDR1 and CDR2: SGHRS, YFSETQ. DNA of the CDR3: TGCGCCAGCAGCTTGTCTAAGTCCACCGGGGAGCTGTTTTTT. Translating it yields CASSLSKSTGELFF.

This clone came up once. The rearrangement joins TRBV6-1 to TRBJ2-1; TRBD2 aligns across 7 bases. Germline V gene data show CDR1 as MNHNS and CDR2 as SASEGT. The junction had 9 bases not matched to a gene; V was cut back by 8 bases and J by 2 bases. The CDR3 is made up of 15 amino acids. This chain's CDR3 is CASQDGGTAYNEQFF. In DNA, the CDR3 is TGTGCCAGCCAAGACGGGGGGACCGCCTACAATGAGCAGTTCTTC.

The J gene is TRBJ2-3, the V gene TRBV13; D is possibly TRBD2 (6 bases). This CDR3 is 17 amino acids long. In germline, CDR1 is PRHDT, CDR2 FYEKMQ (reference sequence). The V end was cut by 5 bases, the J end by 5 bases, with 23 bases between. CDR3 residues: CASSLRVAAVRGDTQYF. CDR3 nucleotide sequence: TGTGCCAGCAGCCTGAGGGTAGCGGCCGTCCGGGGAGATACGCAGTATTTT.

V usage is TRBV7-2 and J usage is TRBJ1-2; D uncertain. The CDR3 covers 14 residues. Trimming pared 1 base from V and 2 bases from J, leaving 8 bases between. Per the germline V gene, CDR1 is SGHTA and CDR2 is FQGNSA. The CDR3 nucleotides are TGTGCCAGCAGCTTAGAGTACGGGAACTATGGCTACACCTTC. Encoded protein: CASSLEYGNYGYTF.

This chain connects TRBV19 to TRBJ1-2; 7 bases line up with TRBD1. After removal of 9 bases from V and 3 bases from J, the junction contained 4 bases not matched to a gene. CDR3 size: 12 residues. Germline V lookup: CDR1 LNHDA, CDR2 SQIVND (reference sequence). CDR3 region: CASTDRDYGYTF. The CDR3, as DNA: TGTGCCAGCACCGACAGGGACTATGGCTACACCTTC.

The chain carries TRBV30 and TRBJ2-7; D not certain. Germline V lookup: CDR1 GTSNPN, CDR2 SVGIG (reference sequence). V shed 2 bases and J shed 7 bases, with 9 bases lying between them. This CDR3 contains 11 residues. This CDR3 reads CAWSTSQEQYF. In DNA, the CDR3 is TGTGCCTGGAGTACCAGTCAGGAGCAGTACTTC.

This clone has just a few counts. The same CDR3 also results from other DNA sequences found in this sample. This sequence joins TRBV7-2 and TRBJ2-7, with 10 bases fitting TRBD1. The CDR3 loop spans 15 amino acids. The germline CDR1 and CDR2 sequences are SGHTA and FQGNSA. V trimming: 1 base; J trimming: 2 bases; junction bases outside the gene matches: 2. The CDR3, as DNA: TGTGCCAGCAGCTTAGGCGGACAGGGGGCCTACGAGCAGTACTTC. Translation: CASSLGGQGAYEQYF.